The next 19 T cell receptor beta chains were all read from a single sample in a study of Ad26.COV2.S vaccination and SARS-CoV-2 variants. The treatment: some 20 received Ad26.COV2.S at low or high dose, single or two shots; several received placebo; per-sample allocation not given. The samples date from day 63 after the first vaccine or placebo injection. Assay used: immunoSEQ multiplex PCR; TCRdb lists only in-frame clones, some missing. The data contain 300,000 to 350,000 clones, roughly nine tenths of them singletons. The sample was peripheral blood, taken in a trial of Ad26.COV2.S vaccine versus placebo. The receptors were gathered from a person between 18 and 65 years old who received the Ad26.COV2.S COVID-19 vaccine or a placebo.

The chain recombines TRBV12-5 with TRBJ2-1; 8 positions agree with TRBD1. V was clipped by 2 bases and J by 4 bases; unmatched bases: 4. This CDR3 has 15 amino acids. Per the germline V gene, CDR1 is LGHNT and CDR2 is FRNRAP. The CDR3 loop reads CASGLKTGAYNEQFF. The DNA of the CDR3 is TGTGCTAGTGGTTTGAAGACAGGGGCTTACAATGAGCAGTTCTTC.

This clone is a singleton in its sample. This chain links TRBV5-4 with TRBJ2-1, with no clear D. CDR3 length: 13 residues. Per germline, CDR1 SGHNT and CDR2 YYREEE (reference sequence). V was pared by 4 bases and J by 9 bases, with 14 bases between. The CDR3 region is CASSENTWAEQFF. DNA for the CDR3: TGTGCCAGCAGCGAGAATACATGGGCTGAGCAGTTCTTC.

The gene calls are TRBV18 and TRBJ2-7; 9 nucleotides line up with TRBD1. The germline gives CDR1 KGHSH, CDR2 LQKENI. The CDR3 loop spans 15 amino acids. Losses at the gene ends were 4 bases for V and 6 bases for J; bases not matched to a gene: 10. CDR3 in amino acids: CASSLGQGIGSEQYF. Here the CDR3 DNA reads TGTGCCAGCTCACTGGGACAGGGAATAGGTAGCGAGCAGTACTTC.

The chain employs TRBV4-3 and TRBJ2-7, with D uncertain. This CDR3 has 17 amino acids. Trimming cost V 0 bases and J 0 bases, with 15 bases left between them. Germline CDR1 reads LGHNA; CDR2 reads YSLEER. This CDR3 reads CASSQDKNTDLSYEQYF. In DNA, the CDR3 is TGCGCCAGCAGCCAAGATAAGAACACAGACCTCTCCTACGAGCAGTACTTC.

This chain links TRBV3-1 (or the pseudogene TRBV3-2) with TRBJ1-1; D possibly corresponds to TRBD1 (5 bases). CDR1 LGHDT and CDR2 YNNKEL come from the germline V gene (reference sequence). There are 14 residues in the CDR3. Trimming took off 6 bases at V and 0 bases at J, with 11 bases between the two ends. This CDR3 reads CASSQDNLNTEAFF. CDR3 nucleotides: TGTGCCAGCAGTCAGGACAATTTGAACACTGAAGCTTTCTTT.

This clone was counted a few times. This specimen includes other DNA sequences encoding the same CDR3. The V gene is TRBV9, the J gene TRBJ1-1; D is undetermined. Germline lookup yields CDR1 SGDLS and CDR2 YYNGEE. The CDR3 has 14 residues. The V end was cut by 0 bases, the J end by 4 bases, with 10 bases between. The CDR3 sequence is CASSVAGEGTEAFF. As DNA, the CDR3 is TGTGCCAGCAGCGTAGCGGGAGAGGGCACTGAAGCTTTCTTT.

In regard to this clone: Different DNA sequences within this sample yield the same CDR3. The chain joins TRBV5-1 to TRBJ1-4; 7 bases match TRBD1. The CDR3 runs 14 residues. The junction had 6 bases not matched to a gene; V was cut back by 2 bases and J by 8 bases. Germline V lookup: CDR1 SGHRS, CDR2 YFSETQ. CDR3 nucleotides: TGCGCCAGCAGCTTAGGAAGGGACAGAGAAAAACTGTTTTTT. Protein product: CASSLGRDREKLFF.

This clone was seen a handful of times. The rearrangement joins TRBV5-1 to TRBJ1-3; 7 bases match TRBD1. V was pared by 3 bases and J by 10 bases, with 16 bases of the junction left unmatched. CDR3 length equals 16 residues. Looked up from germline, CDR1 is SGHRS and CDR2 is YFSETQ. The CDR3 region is CASSSLGQTTGGTIYF. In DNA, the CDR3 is TGCGCCAGCAGCTCGTTGGGACAGACTACTGGAGGTACCATATATTTT.

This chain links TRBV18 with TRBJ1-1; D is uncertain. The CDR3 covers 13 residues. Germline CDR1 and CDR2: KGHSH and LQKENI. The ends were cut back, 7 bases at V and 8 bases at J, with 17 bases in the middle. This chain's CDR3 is CASYSERLAEAFF. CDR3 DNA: TGTGCCAGCTACTCGGAGAGGCTGGCGGAAGCTTTCTTT.

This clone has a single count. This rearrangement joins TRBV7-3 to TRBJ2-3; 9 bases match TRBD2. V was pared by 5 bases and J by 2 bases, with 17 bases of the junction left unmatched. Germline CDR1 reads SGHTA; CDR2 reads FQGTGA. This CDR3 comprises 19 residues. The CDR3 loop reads CASSRRSAGGPADTDTQYF. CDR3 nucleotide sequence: TGTGCCAGCAGCCGTAGGTCGGCGGGAGGGCCTGCGGACACAGATACGCAGTATTTT.

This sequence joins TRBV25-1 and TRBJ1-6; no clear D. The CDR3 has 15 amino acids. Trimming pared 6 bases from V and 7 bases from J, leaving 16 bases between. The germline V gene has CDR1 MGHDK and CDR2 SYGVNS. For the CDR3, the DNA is TGTGCCAGCAGCGTGGCCGGGGTTGACAATTCACCCCTCCACTTT. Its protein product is CASSVAGVDNSPLHF.

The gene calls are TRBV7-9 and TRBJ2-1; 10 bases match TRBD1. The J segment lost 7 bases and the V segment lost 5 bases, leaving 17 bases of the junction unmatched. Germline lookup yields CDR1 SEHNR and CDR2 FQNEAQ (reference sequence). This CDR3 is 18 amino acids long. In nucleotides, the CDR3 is TGTGCCAGCAGCGACTTCACCGGGACAGGGGTCTACGGAAATGAGCAGTTCTTC. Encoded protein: CASSDFTGTGVYGNEQFF.

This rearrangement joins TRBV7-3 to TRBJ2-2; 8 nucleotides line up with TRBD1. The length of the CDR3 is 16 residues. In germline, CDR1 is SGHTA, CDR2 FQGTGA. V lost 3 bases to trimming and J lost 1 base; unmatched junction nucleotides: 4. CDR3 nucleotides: TGTGCCAGCAGCTTGACAGGGGCTCTGAACACCGGGGAGCTGTTTTTT. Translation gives CASSLTGALNTGELFF.

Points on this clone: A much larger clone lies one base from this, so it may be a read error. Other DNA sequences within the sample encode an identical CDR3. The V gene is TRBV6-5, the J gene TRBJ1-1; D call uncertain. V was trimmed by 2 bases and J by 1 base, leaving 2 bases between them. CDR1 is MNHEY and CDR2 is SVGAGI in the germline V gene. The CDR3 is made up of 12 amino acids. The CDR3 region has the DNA TGTGCCAGCAGTTACCGGAACACTGAAGCTTTCTTT. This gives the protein CASSYRNTEAFF.

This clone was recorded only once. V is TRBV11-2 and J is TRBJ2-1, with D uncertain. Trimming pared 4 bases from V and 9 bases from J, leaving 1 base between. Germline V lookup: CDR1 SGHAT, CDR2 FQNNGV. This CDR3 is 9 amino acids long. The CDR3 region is CASSSEQFF. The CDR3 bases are TGTGCCAGCAGCTCTGAGCAGTTCTTC.

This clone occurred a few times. The CDR3 protein is CASSLRGTGQGEGYTF. CDR3 bases: TGTGCCAGCAGCTTAAGGGGAACGGGACAGGGAGAAGGCTACACCTTC. The V call is TRBV7-9, the J call TRBJ1-2, with 9 bases fitting TRBD1. Germline assignment: CDR1 SEHNR and CDR2 FQNEAQ (reference sequence). With 2 bases clipped from V and 8 bases from J, the junction kept 12 bases outside the gene matches. This CDR3 comprises 16 residues.

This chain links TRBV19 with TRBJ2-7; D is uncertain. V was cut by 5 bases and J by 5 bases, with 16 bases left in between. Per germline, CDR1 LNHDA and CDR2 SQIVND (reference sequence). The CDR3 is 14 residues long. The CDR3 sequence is CASSLRNYRDEQYF. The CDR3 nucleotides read TGTGCCAGTAGTCTCCGAAACTATAGGGACGAGCAGTACTTC.

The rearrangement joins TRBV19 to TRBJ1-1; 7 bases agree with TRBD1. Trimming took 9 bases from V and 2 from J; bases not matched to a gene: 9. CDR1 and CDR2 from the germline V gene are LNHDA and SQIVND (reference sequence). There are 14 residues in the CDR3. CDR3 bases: TGTGCCAGCAAAGGGGACAGACCAAACACTGAAGCTTTCTTT. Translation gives CASKGDRPNTEAFF.

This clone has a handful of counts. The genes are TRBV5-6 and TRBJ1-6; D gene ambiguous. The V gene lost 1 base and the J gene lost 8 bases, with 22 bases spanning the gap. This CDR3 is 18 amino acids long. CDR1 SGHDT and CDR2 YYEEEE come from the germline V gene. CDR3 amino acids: CASSLRGLSPGADSPLHF. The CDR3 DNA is TGTGCCAGCAGCTTGAGAGGATTATCACCGGGAGCGGATTCACCCCTCCACTTT. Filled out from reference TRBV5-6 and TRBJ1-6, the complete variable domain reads DAGVTQSPTHLIKTRGQQVTLRCSPKSGHDTVSWYQQALGQGPQFIFQYYEEEERQRGNFPDRFSGHQFPNYSSELNVNALLLGDSALYLCASSLRGLSPGADSPLHFGNGTRLTVT.